Below are 13 T cell receptor beta chains sequenced from a single sample in a study of T cell changes during pregnancy in multiple sclerosis. TCRdb keeps only in-frame clones here, not all; method: immunoSEQ multiplex PCR. The sample has about 38,000 clones; 92% are singletons. Here the sequenced sample was CD8+ T cells from peripheral blood mononuclear cells, taken in the third trimester of pregnancy. The receptor source for this set is a female donor with multiple sclerosis, enrolled in a pregnancy study.

The V gene is TRBV9, the J gene TRBJ2-7; D ambiguous. The V gene's germline CDR1 is SGDLS and CDR2 YYNGEE. The CDR3 runs to 16 residues. V was shortened by 0 bases and J by 1 base, with 14 bases between the two germline ends. CDR3 DNA: TGTGCCAGCAGCGTAGGTCTCGGGTTCCGGTCCTACGAGCAGTACTTC. Translation: CASSVGLGFRSYEQYF.

The rearrangement joins TRBV5-4 to TRBJ1-1; D ambiguous. CDR1 is SGHNT and CDR2 is YYREEE in the germline V gene (reference sequence). The V gene lost 1 base and the J gene lost 7 bases, with 11 bases spanning the gap. This CDR3 region has 13 residues. CDR3 region: CASSLPPAGEAFF. The DNA for the CDR3 is TGTGCCAGCAGCTTGCCCCCCGCGGGTGAAGCTTTCTTT.

The chain combines TRBV28 with TRBJ2-7; a possible D gene is TRBD1 (5 bases). CDR3 length equals 13 residues. The V and J ends lost 6 bases and 3 bases respectively, with 12 bases between them. The germline CDR1 and CDR2 sequences are MDHEN and SYDVKM. The CDR3, as DNA: TGTGCCAGCAGCCTCGCCAGGGTCTACGAGCAGTACTTC. This gives the protein CASSLARVYEQYF.

The chain is built from TRBV6-6 and TRBJ2-7; TRBD1 aligns across 8 bases. J lost 1 base, V lost 2 bases, and 7 bases had no gene match. This CDR3 contains 16 residues. Germline V gene lookup returns CDR1 MNHNY and CDR2 SVGAGI (reference sequence). The CDR3 is CASSYTDRDFSYEQYF. CDR3 in DNA: TGTGCCAGCAGTTACACGGACAGGGATTTTTCCTACGAGCAGTACTTC.

J is TRBJ2-2 and V is TRBV5-1; a possible D gene is TRBD2 (5 bases). The CDR3 consists of 16 residues. Deletions cut 4 bases from V and 6 bases from J, with 19 bases between. Germline-derived CDR1 and CDR2 are SGHRS and YFSETQ. CDR3 region: CASSHGEIYPPGELFF. CDR3 DNA sequence: TGCGCCAGCAGCCACGGGGAAATTTACCCCCCCGGGGAGCTGTTTTTT.

This clone was counted once. The rearrangement links TRBV30 to TRBJ2-1; 7 positions match TRBD2. The CDR3 consists of 14 residues. CDR1 is GTSNPN, CDR2 SVGIG, per germline (reference sequence). V lost 1 base, J lost 4 bases, and 4 bases stayed unmatched. DNA for the CDR3: TGTGCCTGGAGTGCCAGCGGGACTTACAATGAGCAGTTCTTC. It translates to CAWSASGTYNEQFF.

V is TRBV28 and J is TRBJ2-1, with 9 bases fitting TRBD2. The V gene end was trimmed by 8 bases and the J gene end by 7 bases; junction bases not matched to a gene: 6. CDR1 is MDHEN, CDR2 SYDVKM, per germline. The CDR3 covers 13 residues. CDR3 in DNA: TGTGCCAGCTGGTCAGCGGGAGGTAATGAGCAGTTCTTC. This encodes CASWSAGGNEQFF.

The genes are TRBV5-8 and TRBJ2-1; D is perhaps TRBD2 (5 bases). Germline V gene lookup returns CDR1 SGHTS and CDR2 YDEGEE. Trimming stripped 2 bases from V and 5 bases from J, with 14 bases between. There are 15 residues in the CDR3. The chain's CDR3 is CASSLQLVVDNEQFF. The CDR3 nucleotides read TGTGCCAGCAGCTTACAACTAGTGGTGGACAATGAGCAGTTCTTC. The full variable domain, completed using reference TRBV5-8 and TRBJ2-1, is EAGVTQSPTHLIKTRGQQATLRCSPISGHTSVYWYQQALGLGLQFLLWYDEGEERNRGNFPPRFSGRQFPNYSSELNVNALELEDSALYLCASSLQLVVDNEQFFGPGTRLTVL.

This clone was recorded once. The V and J genes are TRBV7-6 and TRBJ2-1, with D perhaps matching TRBD2 (6 bases). The CDR3 contains 15 residues. The V gene's germline CDR1 is SGHVS and CDR2 FNYEAQ. Trimming removed 3 bases from V and 5 bases from J, with 14 bases in between. The CDR3: CASSFRPGANNEQFF. The CDR3 DNA is TGTGCCAGCAGCTTCCGGCCGGGAGCAAACAATGAGCAGTTCTTC.

The chain combines TRBV27 with TRBJ2-2, with 8 bases aligning to TRBD1. V trimming: 6 bases; J trimming: 5 bases; junction bases outside the gene matches: 11. The CDR3 runs to 16 residues. Germline CDR1 is MNHEY and CDR2 is SMNVEV (reference sequence). The CDR3 DNA reads as TGTGCCAGCAGGGCGGACCAGGGGGCGCATACCGGGGAGCTGTTTTTT. Protein product: CASRADQGAHTGELFF.

This chain uses TRBV10-3 with TRBJ2-7, with D uncertain. CDR1 is ENHRY and CDR2 is SYGVKD in the germline V gene. Trimming took off 3 bases at V and 5 bases at J, with 11 bases between the two ends. This CDR3 has 13 amino acids. The CDR3 reads CAISDDLFHEQYF. DNA for the CDR3: TGTGCCATCAGTGATGACTTGTTCCACGAGCAGTACTTC.

The chain carries TRBV9 and TRBJ2-7; 9 nucleotides agree with TRBD1. The germline CDR1 and CDR2 sequences are SGDLS and YYNGEE. The CDR3 is made up of 16 amino acids. Germline trimming cut 0 bases from V and 4 bases from J; bases unmatched to any gene: 8. The CDR3 DNA reads as TGTGCCAGCAGCGTAGATCTCGGGACAGGGACATACGAGCAGTACTTC. This translates into CASSVDLGTGTYEQYF.

The chain uses TRBV2 and TRBJ2-1; 8 nucleotides match TRBD1. Trimming cost V 4 bases and J 0 bases; bases outside gene matches: 8. The CDR3 has 17 residues. The germline V gene has CDR1 SNHLY and CDR2 FYNNEI. This CDR3 reads CASSGYGQGRSYNEQFF. The CDR3 nucleotides read TGTGCCAGCAGTGGTTACGGACAGGGTCGCTCCTACAATGAGCAGTTCTTC. The complete variable domain, with remaining parts taken from reference TRBV2 and TRBJ2-1, reads EPEVTQTPSHQVTQMGQEVILRCVPISNHLYFYWYRQILGQKVEFLVSFYNNEISEKSEIFDDQFSVERPDGSNFTLKIRSTKLEDSAMYFCASSGYGQGRSYNEQFFGPGTRLTVL.